This passage covers 23 T cell receptor beta chains from one sample sequenced in a study of blood T cell repertoires in COVID-19. The data were produced by immunoSEQ multiplex PCR, yet TCRdb's version contains in-frame clones alone and is incomplete. The sample yields 140,000 or so clones, 84% seen once. The material sequenced was peripheral blood. Every receptor here comes from a man younger than 40 with COVID-19, enrolled during active disease.

This chain links TRBV6-5 with TRBJ2-1; tentative D call: TRBD1 (6 bases). Germline values: CDR1 MNHEY, CDR2 SVGAGI. The CDR3 contains 13 residues. The V end was cut by 2 bases, the J end by 5 bases, with 7 bases between. The CDR3 loop is CASSYGGNNEQFF. The DNA of the CDR3 is TGTGCCAGCAGTTACGGGGGCAACAATGAGCAGTTCTTC.

The genes are TRBV27 and TRBJ1-1, with 9 positions matching TRBD1. The junction had 8 bases not matched to a gene; V was cut back by 6 bases and J by 6 bases. CDR3 size: 14 residues. Per germline, CDR1 MNHEY and CDR2 SMNVEV (reference sequence). The CDR3 protein is CASRPTDRGAEAFF. CDR3 sequence (DNA): TGTGCCAGCAGGCCCACGGACAGGGGAGCTGAAGCTTTCTTT.

As to this clone: Lacking the conserved final phenylalanine or tryptophan, this CDR3 likely reflects a read error. The DNA is omitted, as the CDR3 cannot be located on it reliably, and the CDR3 follows TCRdb's listing. The chain couples TRBV1 to TRBJ2-7; the table's D gene call, TRBD2, was not cross checked with the DNA. TRBV1 corresponds to a pseudogene. The CDR3 is 22 residues long, counting both termini. CDR3 amino acids: CTSTLAGAPTSSTSGRAPGSRI.

The chain joins TRBV11-2 to TRBJ2-1; the D is unclear. CDR3 length equals 12 residues. The V end lost 3 bases, the J end lost 4 bases, and 4 bases lay between the germline ends. The germline V gene has CDR1 SGHAT and CDR2 FQNNGV. In DNA, the CDR3 is TGTGCCAGCAGCTTGGAGTACAATGAGCAGTTCTTC. This encodes CASSLEYNEQFF.

V is TRBV10-1 and J is TRBJ1-1; D perhaps matches TRBD1 (5 bases). This CDR3 is 14 amino acids long. V was pared by 5 bases and J by 3 bases, with 13 bases between. Looked up from germline, CDR1 is WNHNN and CDR2 is SYGVQD (reference sequence). The CDR3 loop is CASSRLEGDTEAFF. The CDR3 nucleotides are TGCGCCAGCAGTCGATTAGAAGGGGACACTGAAGCTTTCTTT.

The V and J genes are TRBV6-6 and TRBJ2-7; 8 bases are shared with TRBD1. Germline V lookup: CDR1 MNHNY, CDR2 SVGAGI (reference sequence). Trimming cost V 0 bases and J 9 bases; bases outside gene matches: 10. There are 15 residues in the CDR3. In DNA form, the CDR3 reads TGTGCCAGCAGTTACTCGCCCGGGACAGGAGATGCGCAGTACTTC. This translates into CASSYSPGTGDAQYF.

V gene TRBV12-5 combines with J gene TRBJ2-5, with 9 positions matching TRBD1. This CDR3 is 15 amino acids long. CDR1 and CDR2 from the germline V gene are LGHNT and FRNRAP. The V segment lost 7 bases and the J segment 5 bases; nucleotides outside the gene matches: 11. DNA of the CDR3: TGTGCTAGTGCCAAACTGACAGGGGGGGCGGAGACCCAGTACTTC. Protein: CASAKLTGGAETQYF.

This chain joins TRBV6-2 or TRBV6-3 and TRBJ2-1; tentatively, D is TRBD2 (6 bases). The CDR3 length is 18 residues. Germline CDR1 reads MNHEY; CDR2 reads SVGEGT. The V gene lost 5 bases and the J gene lost 6 bases, with 26 bases spanning the gap. As DNA, the CDR3 is TGTGCCAGCAGTGGTCCCTATAGCGGCCCAGGGATCCCCAATGAGCAGTTCTTC. Amino acid sequence: CASSGPYSGPGIPNEQFF.

The chain recombines TRBV6-6 with TRBJ1-5; D gene uncertain. The germline V gene has CDR1 MNHNY and CDR2 SVGAGI (reference sequence). This CDR3 has 12 amino acids. V lost 2 bases to trimming and J lost 9 bases, with 8 bases between them. For the CDR3, the DNA is TGTGCCAGCAGTTACGGCAATGGGCCCCAGCATTTT. Residues: CASSYGNGPQHF.

This chain links TRBV4-3 with TRBJ1-6; no firm D call. Deletions cut 0 bases from V and 10 bases from J, with 4 bases between. CDR3 length equals 12 residues. Germline CDR1 reads LGHNA; CDR2 reads YSLEER. The CDR3: CASSQDSSPLHF. The CDR3 nucleotides are TGCGCCAGCAGCCAAGATAGCTCACCCCTCCACTTT.

With respect to this clone: At one end the junction does not follow the germline gene, possibly because of a read error. This chain joins TRBV19 and TRBJ2-7; TRBD2 aligns across 8 bases. The germline gives CDR1 LNHDA, CDR2 SQIVND (reference sequence). The CDR3 is made up of 15 amino acids. In DNA, the CDR3 is TGTGCCCGTAGTTCCGGGGGGGCGGGGGCCGGCGAGCAGTACTTC. Its translation is CARSSGGAGAGEQYF.

The chain has TRBV2 and TRBJ1-3; 8 bases are a match to TRBD1. The CDR3 spans 12 residues. The ends lost 6 bases at V and 9 bases at J; junction bases unmatched: 4. Germline-derived CDR1 and CDR2 are SNHLY and FYNNEI. The CDR3 nucleotides are TGTGCCAGCAGCGGACAGGGCCCCACCATATATTTT. The encoded protein is CASSGQGPTIYF.

This clone occurred once. The chain uses TRBV4-3 and TRBJ2-7; no firm D call. Germline V gene lookup returns CDR1 LGHNA and CDR2 YSLEER. The CDR3 has 15 amino acids. Between the trimmed V and J ends, which lost 6 bases and 2 bases, there was a span of 17 bases. Here the CDR3 DNA reads TGCGCCAGCAGTGCGGCTTTTTTAAGAGCCTACGAGCAGTACTTC. Protein: CASSAAFLRAYEQYF.

The V and J genes are TRBV29-1 and TRBJ1-5; D unresolved. The germline gives CDR1 SQVTM, CDR2 ANQGSEA. Trimming removed 4 bases from V and 3 bases from J, with 7 bases in between. The CDR3 has 12 residues. This chain's CDR3 is CSVAGFNQPQHF. Written as DNA, the CDR3 is TGCAGCGTTGCGGGGTTCAATCAGCCCCAGCATTTT.

This chain joins TRBV19 and TRBJ2-5; D uncertain. The germline gives CDR1 LNHDA, CDR2 SQIVND (reference sequence). CDR3 length: 13 amino acids. V was cut by 3 bases and J by 4 bases, with 9 bases left in between. The CDR3 bases are TGTGCCAGTAGTATCGAGTGGTCAGAGACCCAGTACTTC. Translation gives CASSIEWSETQYF.

The chain combines TRBV19 with TRBJ2-2; tentatively, D is TRBD2 (5 bases). This CDR3 has 14 residues. V was shortened by 6 bases and J by 6 bases, with 14 bases between the two germline ends. Germline V CDR1 and CDR2: LNHDA, SQIVND (reference sequence). The CDR3 is CASRADWSAGELFF. The CDR3, as DNA: TGTGCCAGTAGGGCGGACTGGAGTGCCGGGGAGCTGTTTTTT.

The table lists this clone with a count of one. CDR3 coding DNA: TGCGCCAGCAGCTTGGGGACTAGCGGAGGTCTGGTGGAGACCCAGTACTTC. It yields the protein CASSLGTSGGLVETQYF. J is TRBJ2-5 and V is TRBV5-1; 10 bases line up with TRBD2. Germline lookup yields CDR1 SGHRS and CDR2 YFSETQ. V shed 0 bases and J 5 bases; nucleotides not matched to a gene: 10. This CDR3 has 17 amino acids.

This clone was observed a single time. The chain joins TRBV20-1 to TRBJ2-1; 8 positions agree with TRBD1. The CDR3 totals 11 residues. With V trimmed by 5 bases and J by 7 bases, 1 base remained unmatched. Per the germline V gene, CDR1 is DFQATT and CDR2 is SNEGSKA (reference sequence). CDR3 loop: CSAQGANEQFF. The CDR3 DNA is TGCAGTGCTCAGGGGGCGAATGAGCAGTTCTTC.

The rearrangement joins TRBV6-4 to TRBJ2-1, with no clear D. V lost 0 bases to trimming and J lost 8 bases, with 20 bases between them. CDR1 is MRHNA, CDR2 SNTAGT, per germline. This CDR3 spans 17 amino acids. Here the CDR3 DNA reads TGTGCCAGCAGTGACTCGAGTTCAGGCGCGTCTATGGATGAGCAGTTCTTC. Protein product: CASSDSSSGASMDEQFF.

The chain has TRBV6-2 or TRBV6-3 and TRBJ2-1; 8 nucleotides match TRBD2. The CDR3 runs 14 residues. The germline V gene encodes CDR1 MNHEY and CDR2 SVGEGT. V was pared by 4 bases and J by 8 bases, with 7 bases of the junction left unmatched. The CDR3 nucleotides read TGTGCCAGCAGTTCACAGCGGGGGAGCTATGAGCAGTTCTTC. Encoded protein: CASSSQRGSYEQFF.

This chain joins TRBV14 and TRBJ2-2; 7 bases are shared with TRBD2. V lost 4 bases to trimming and J lost 4 bases; unmatched junction nucleotides: 15. Per germline, CDR1 SGHDN and CDR2 FVKESK. The CDR3 covers 18 residues. CDR3 sequence: CASSPGWGGTSPTGELFF. CDR3 coding DNA: TGTGCCAGCAGCCCCGGCTGGGGGGGGACCTCCCCCACCGGGGAGCTGTTTTTT.

J is TRBJ1-1 and V is TRBV6-5; D ambiguous. This CDR3 is built from 14 residues. Germline V gene sequence: CDR1 MNHEY, CDR2 SVGAGI. Trimming shortened V by 2 bases and J by 1 base, and 8 bases separated the two germline ends. CDR3 DNA sequence: TGTGCCAGCAGTTACGACCTAGAGAACACTGAAGCTTTCTTT. It codes for CASSYDLENTEAFF.

The chain has TRBV27 and TRBJ2-1; 8 bases map to TRBD1. CDR3 length: 15 amino acids. The germline gives CDR1 MNHEY, CDR2 SMNVEV (reference sequence). V lost 9 bases, J lost 2 bases, and 9 bases stayed unmatched. The CDR3 region has the DNA TGTGCCAGTGAATCCGGGACAGGCACCTACAATGAGCAGTTCTTC. Translation: CASESGTGTYNEQFF.